This paragraph reports one T cell receptor (beta chain). CD8 cells classed as naive were CD45RO-negative and positively selected for CCR7, excluding terminally differentiated effector memory CD45RA+ cells. The record originates from a study of shared clonotypes between healthy human individuals. Sorted-subset replicate PCRs used 200 ng DNA, approximately 33,000 T cell genomes. Measured with immunoSEQ multiplex PCR; TCRdb has only the in-frame clones, and not every one. Of some 2.1 million clones listed, just under 95% were seen once; the top ten hold around 1.7%. Trimming removed 4 bases from V and 7 bases from J, with 11 bases in between. The germline V gene encodes CDR1 SGHDN and CDR2 FVKESK. CDR3 length: 12 residues.

The clonotype was recovered from a man aged 18 to 35 in good health. Some clones in this sample may be carry-over from other donors' samples. The V call is TRBV14, the J call TRBJ2-7; D uncertain. The sequenced sample was naive CD8+ T cells from PBMCs. The CDR3 loop is CASSPNRVEQYF. The CDR3 DNA sequence: TGTGCCAGCAGCCCAAATCGGGTGGAGCAGTACTTC.